This T cell receptor beta chain was documented in a study of blood T cell repertoires in COVID-19. The overall study: Sites across the United States, Italy and Spain contributed samples from acute and convalescent COVID-19.

Sequencing used immunoSEQ multiplex PCR; TCRdb keeps in-frame clones, though not all of them. Among 290,000 or so clones listed, 80% to 95% were seen once. Germline CDR1 SGDLS, CDR2 YYNGEE. V lost 3 bases to trimming and J lost 0 bases, with 16 bases between them. This CDR3 is 17 amino acids long. The rearrangement joins TRBV9 to TRBJ1-3, with D perhaps matching TRBD1 (5 bases). The receptor comes from a woman under 40 who had recovered from COVID-19. Material for sequencing was PBMCs or T cells enriched from blood (not recorded which). CDR3 coding DNA: TGTGCCAGCAGCGCTCAAAAAGGGGTTTTCTCTGGAAACACCATATATTTT. Amino acids: CASSAQKGVFSGNTIYF. The full variable domain, rest sourced from reference TRBV9 and TRBJ1-3, is DSGVTQTPKHLITATGQRVTLRCSPRSGDLSVYWYQQSLDQGLQFLIQYYNGEERAKGNILERFSAQQFPDLHSELNLSSLELGDSALYFCASSAQKGVFSGNTIYFGEGSWLTVV.